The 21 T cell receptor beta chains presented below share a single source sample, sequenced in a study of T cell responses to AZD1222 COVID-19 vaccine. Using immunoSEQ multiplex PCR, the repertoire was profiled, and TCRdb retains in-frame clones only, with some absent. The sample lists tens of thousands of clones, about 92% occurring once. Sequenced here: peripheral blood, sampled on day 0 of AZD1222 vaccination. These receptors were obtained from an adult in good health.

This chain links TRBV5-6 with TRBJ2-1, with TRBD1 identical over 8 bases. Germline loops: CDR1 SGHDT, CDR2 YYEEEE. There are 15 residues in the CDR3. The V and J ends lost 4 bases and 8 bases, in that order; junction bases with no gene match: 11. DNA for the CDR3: TGTGCCAGCAGCGACCGACAGGGGATTATCGATGAGCAGTTCTTC. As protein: CASSDRQGIIDEQFF.

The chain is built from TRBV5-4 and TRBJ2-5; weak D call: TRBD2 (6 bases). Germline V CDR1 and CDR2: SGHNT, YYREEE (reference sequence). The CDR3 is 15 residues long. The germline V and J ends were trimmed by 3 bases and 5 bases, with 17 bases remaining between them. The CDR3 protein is CASSSPGAELETQYF. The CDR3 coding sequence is TGTGCCAGCAGCTCGCCGGGAGCGGAGCTCGAGACCCAGTACTTC.

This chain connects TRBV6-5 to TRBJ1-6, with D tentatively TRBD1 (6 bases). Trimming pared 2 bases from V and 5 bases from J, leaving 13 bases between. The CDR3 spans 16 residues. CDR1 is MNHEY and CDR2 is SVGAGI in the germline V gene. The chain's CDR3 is CASSYGQGRNNSPLHF. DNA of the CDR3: TGTGCCAGCAGTTACGGGCAGGGGAGGAATAATTCACCCCTCCACTTT.

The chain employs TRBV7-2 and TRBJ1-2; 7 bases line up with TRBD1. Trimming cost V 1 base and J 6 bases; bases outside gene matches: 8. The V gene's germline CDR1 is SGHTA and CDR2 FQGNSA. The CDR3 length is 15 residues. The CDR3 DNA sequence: TGTGCCAGCAGCTTAGTGGTGACAGGGCTAAATGGCTACACCTTC. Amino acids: CASSLVVTGLNGYTF.

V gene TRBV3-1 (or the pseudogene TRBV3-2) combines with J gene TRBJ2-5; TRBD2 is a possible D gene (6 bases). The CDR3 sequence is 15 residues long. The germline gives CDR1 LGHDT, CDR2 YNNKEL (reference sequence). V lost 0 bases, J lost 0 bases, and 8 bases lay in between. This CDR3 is CASSQEGLNQETQYF. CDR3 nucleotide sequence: TGTGCCAGCAGCCAAGAGGGACTGAACCAAGAGACCCAGTACTTC.

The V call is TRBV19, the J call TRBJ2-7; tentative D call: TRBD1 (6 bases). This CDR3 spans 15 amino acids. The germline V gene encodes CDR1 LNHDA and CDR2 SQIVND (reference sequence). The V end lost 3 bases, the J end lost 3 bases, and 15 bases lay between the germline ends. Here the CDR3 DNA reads TGTGCCAGTAGTATCCCCGACAGGCCCATCTACGAGCAGTACTTC. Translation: CASSIPDRPIYEQYF.

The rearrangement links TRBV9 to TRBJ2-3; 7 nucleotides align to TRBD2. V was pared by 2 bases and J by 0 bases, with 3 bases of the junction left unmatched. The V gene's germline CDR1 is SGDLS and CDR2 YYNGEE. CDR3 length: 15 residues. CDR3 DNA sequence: TGTGCCAGCAGCGTTTGGGGGGGAAGCACAGATACGCAGTATTTT. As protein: CASSVWGGSTDTQYF.

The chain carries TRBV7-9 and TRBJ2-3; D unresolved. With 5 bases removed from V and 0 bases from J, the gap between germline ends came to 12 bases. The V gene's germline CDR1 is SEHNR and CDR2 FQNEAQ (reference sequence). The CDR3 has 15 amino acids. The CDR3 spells CASSEARYSTDTQYF. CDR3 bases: TGTGCCAGCAGCGAGGCTAGATATAGCACAGATACGCAGTATTTT.

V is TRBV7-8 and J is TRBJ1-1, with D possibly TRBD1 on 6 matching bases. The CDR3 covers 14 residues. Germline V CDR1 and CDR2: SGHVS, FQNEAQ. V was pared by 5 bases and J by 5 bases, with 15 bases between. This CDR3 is CASSAAGAGTEAFF. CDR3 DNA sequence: TGTGCCAGCAGCGCGGCAGGGGCTGGGACTGAAGCTTTCTTT.

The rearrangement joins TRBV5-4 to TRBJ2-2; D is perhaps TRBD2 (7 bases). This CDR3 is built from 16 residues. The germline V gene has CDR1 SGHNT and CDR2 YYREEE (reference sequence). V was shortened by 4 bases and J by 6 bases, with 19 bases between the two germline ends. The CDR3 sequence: CASSRGGQGFAGELFF. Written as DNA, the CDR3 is TGTGCCAGCAGCCGCGGGGGACAAGGATTCGCCGGGGAGCTGTTTTTT.

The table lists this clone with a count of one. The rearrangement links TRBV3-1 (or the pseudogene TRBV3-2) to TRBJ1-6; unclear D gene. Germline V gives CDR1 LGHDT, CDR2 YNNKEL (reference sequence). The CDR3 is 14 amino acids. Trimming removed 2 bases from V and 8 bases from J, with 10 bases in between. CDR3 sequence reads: CASSQLEFHSPLHF. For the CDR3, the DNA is TGTGCCAGCAGCCAATTGGAGTTTCATTCACCCCTCCACTTT.

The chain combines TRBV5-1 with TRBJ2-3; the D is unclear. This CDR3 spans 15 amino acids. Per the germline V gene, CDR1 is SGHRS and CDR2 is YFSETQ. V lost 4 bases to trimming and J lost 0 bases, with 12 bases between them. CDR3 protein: CASSDGRPSTDTQYF. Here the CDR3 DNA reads TGCGCCAGCAGCGACGGACGACCTAGCACAGATACGCAGTATTTT.

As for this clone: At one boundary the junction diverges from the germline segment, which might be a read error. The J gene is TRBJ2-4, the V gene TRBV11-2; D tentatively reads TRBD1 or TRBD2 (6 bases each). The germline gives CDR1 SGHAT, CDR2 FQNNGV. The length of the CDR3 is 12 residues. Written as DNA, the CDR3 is TGTGCCAGCAGCTTATCGGGGGCCCCGGGGCACTTC. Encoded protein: CASSLSGAPGHF.

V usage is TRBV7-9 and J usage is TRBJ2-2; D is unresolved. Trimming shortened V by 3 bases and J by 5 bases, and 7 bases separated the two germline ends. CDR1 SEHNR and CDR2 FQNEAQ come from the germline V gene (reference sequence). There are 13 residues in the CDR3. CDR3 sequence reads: CASSFGETGELFF. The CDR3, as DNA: TGTGCCAGCAGCTTCGGAGAAACCGGGGAGCTGTTTTTT.

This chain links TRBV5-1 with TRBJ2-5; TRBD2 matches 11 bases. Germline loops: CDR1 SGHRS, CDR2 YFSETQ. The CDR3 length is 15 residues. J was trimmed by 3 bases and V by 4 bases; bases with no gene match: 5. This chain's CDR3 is CASSTTTSGKETQYF. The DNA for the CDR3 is TGCGCCAGCAGCACCACGACTAGCGGGAAAGAGACCCAGTACTTC.

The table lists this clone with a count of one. The CDR3 region has the DNA TGTGCCGGACTCAGTTCGGGCAGTGCGATCGATGGCTACACCTTC. It codes for CAGLSSGSAIDGYTF. The V gene is TRBV7-9, the J gene TRBJ1-2, with D unresolved. Germline V lookup: CDR1 SEHNR, CDR2 FQNEAQ (reference sequence). The CDR3 covers 15 residues. With 11 bases removed from V and 6 bases from J, the gap between germline ends came to 25 bases. Based on the CDR3 plus reference TRBV7-9 and TRBJ1-2, the full variable domain is DTGVSQNPRHKITKRGQNVTFRCDPISEHNRLYWYRQTLGQGPEFLTYFQNEAQLEKSRLLSDRFSAERPKGSFSTLEIQRTEQGDSAMYLCAGLSSGSAIDGYTFGSGTRLTVV.

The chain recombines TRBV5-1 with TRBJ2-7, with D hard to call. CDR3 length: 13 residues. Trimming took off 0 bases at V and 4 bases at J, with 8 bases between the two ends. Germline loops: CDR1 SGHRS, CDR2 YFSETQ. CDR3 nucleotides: TGCGCCAGCAGCTTGGATAGGCGTTACGAGCAGTACTTC. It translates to CASSLDRRYEQYF.

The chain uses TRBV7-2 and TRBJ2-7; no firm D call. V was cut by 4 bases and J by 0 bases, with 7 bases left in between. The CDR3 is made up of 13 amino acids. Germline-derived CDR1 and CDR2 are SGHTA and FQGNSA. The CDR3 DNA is TGTGCCAGCAGCTCCTACCTCTCCTACGAGCAGTACTTC. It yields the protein CASSSYLSYEQYF.

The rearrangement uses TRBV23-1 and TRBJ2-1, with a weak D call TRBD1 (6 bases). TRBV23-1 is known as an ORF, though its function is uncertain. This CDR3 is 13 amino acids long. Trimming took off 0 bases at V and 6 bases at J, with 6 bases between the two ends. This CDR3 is CASSQSGGNEQFF. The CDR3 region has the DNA TGCGCCAGCAGTCAATCAGGGGGCAATGAGCAGTTCTTC.

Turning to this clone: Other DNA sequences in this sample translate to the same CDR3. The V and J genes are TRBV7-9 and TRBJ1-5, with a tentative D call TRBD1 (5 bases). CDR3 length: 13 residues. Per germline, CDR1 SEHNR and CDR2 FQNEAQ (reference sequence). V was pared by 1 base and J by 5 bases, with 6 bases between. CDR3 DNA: TGTGCCAGCAGCTTAGTAGGGGATCAGCCCCAGCATTTT. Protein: CASSLVGDQPQHF.

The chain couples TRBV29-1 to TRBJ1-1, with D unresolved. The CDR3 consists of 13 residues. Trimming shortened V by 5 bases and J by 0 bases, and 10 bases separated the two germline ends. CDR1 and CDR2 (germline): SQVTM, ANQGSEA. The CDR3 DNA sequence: TGCAGCGTTATCCCTAATATGAACACTGAAGCTTTCTTT. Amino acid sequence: CSVIPNMNTEAFF.